This paragraph reports one T cell receptor beta chain. Repertoires were generated with immunoSEQ multiplex PCR, while TCRdb's copy carries only in-frame clones and drops some. Here the sample spans 20,000 to 30,000 clones, about four fifths being singletons. Treatment of the sample: preoperative locoregional IRX-2 cytokine immunotherapy. Samples came from a phase Ib trial of preoperative locoregional IRX-2 cytokine immunotherapy. This sample is part of a study of preoperative IRX-2 immunotherapy in early breast cancer. This sequence originates from a human donor with breast cancer. This material consisted of lymph node tissue, taken before IRX-2 immunotherapy.

CDR3: CASSGYRGRVTEAFF. The CDR3 nucleotides are TGTGCCAGCAGCGGATACAGGGGGCGGGTCACTGAAGCTTTCTTT. This chain connects TRBV11-3 to TRBJ1-1, with 9 bases that match TRBD1. Germline V CDR1 and CDR2: SGHNT, YENEEA. V was clipped by 5 bases and J by 4 bases; unmatched bases: 8. The CDR3 is 15 residues long.